These T cell receptor beta chains were read from a single sample in a study of T cells and Merkel cell carcinoma outcomes. Generated by immunoSEQ multiplex PCR, the TCRdb table keeps only in-frame clones and is missing some. The data show about 19,000 clones, roughly 82% seen once. The sequenced material came from tumor tissue from Merkel cell carcinoma. These receptor sequences come from a human donor with Merkel cell carcinoma. Each CDR3 is given with its conserved first and last residue. The D gene is left open where the match is weak. Clone size, where shown, is once, few, many, or a class for clones that have expanded.

v_gene	d_gene	j_gene	len	abundance	CDR3aa	CDR3nt
TRBV6-1	NA	TRBJ2-7	14	NA	CASRASGAFYEQYF	TGTGCCAGCAGGGCCTCGGGGGCCTTCTACGAGCAGTACTTC
TRBV7-9	NA	TRBJ1-2	13	NA	CASSTGQIYGYTF	TGTGCCAGCAGCACTGGACAGATCTATGGCTACACCTTC
TRBV15	NA	TRBJ1-1	15	NA	CATSLGGGERAEAFF	TGTGCCACCAGCCTCGGTGGAGGGGAGCGGGCTGAAGCTTTCTTT
TRBV6-5	TRBD1	TRBJ2-7	12	few	CASSLGQGEQYF	TGTGCCAGCAGTCTCGGACAGGGCGAGCAGTACTTC
TRBV19	NA	TRBJ2-2	15	NA	CASSIEPGNTGELFF	TGTGCCAGTAGTATAGAGCCGGGTAATACCGGGGAGCTGTTTTTT
TRBV7-9	NA	TRBJ1-2	10	few	CASSLGGYTF	TGTGCCAGCAGCTTGGGGGGCTACACCTTC
TRBV2	TRBD1	TRBJ2-1	12	NA	CARRDSYNEQFF	TGTGCCAGACGGGACAGCTACAATGAGCAGTTCTTC
TRBV6-7	NA	TRBJ1-2	10	NA	CAGLCYGYTF	TGTGCGGGGTTATGCTATGGCTACACCTTC
TRBV27	NA	TRBJ1-1	14	NA	CASSWLGGRTEAFF	TGTGCCAGCAGTTGGTTAGGGGGAAGAACTGAAGCTTTCTTT
TRBV11-2	NA	TRBJ2-3	14	NA	CASSLDITTDTQYF	TGTGCCAGCAGCTTAGATATAACCACAGATACGCAGTATTTT
TRBV19	TRBD2	TRBJ2-3	14	NA	CASRWTSGADTQYF	TGTGCCAGCCGATGGACTAGCGGCGCAGATACGCAGTATTTT
TRBV18	NA	TRBJ2-3	13	NA	CASSPPPPDTQYF	TGTGCCAGCTCACCACCGCCCCCAGATACGCAGTATTTT
TRBV11-2	NA	TRBJ1-6	15	NA	CASSLQAHYNSPLHF	TGTGCCAGCAGCCTCCAGGCTCACTATAATTCACCCCTCCACTTT
TRBV13	TRBD2	TRBJ2-5	17	NA	CASSPGLAGWYQETQYF	TGTGCCAGCAGCCCAGGACTAGCGGGATGGTACCAAGAGACCCAGTACTTC
TRBV13	NA	TRBJ2-4	15	NA	CASSYRQTAKNIQYF	TGTGCCAGCAGCTACCGACAGACAGCCAAAAACATTCAGTACTTC
TRBV10-3	NA	TRBJ1-1	13	NA	CAIRVNQNTEAFF	TGTGCCATCAGAGTCAACCAGAACACTGAAGCTTTCTTT
TRBV5-1	NA	TRBJ2-7	13	NA	CASSQRPSHEQYF	TGCGCCAGCAGCCAACGCCCAAGCCACGAGCAGTACTTC
TRBV9	TRBD2	TRBJ2-3	16	NA	CASSGRLAGGTDTQYF	TGTGCCAGCAGCGGTCGGCTAGCGGGAGGTACAGATACGCAGTATTTT
TRBV4-1	NA	TRBJ1-2	14	NA	CASSQREGDYGYTF	TGCGCCAGCAGCCAACGGGAAGGGGATTATGGCTACACCTTC
TRBV7-9	TRBD1	TRBJ2-2	15	NA	CASSDRVSWAGELFF	TGTGCCAGCAGCGACAGGGTGTCGTGGGCCGGGGAGCTGTTTTTT
TRBV27	TRBD2	TRBJ2-5	16	once	CASRLTASGGGETQYF	TGTGCCAGCAGGCTCACGGCTAGCGGGGGTGGAGAGACCCAGTACTTC
TRBV29-1	NA	TRBJ2-7	13	NA	CSPPFTVSKEQYF	TGCAGCCCCCCGTTTACGGTATCAAAGGAGCAGTACTTC
TRBV5-4	NA	TRBJ2-3	14	NA	CASSLDSGTDTQYF	TGTGCCAGCAGCTTGGATAGCGGCACAGATACGCAGTATTTT
TRBV5-4	NA	TRBJ2-3	11	NA	CASSFGETQYF	TGTGCCAGCAGCTTTGGGGAAACGCAGTATTTT
TRBV27	NA	TRBJ1-5	13	NA	CASGRTGSQPQHF	TGTGCCAGCGGGAGAACCGGGAGCCAGCCCCAGCATTTT
TRBV9	TRBD2	TRBJ2-7	13	NA	CASNPGGAGEQYF	TGTGCCAGCAACCCCGGGGGGGCAGGAGAGCAGTACTTC
TRBV4-1	TRBD1	TRBJ1-2	19	NA	CASSLPRDRARSGVYGYTF	TGCGCCAGCAGCCTCCCGCGTGACAGGGCCCGGAGCGGCGTCTATGGCTACACCTTC
TRBV11-2	TRBD1	TRBJ1-3	14	NA	CASSQQGSGNTIYF	TGTGCCAGCAGCCAACAGGGGTCTGGAAACACCATATATTTT